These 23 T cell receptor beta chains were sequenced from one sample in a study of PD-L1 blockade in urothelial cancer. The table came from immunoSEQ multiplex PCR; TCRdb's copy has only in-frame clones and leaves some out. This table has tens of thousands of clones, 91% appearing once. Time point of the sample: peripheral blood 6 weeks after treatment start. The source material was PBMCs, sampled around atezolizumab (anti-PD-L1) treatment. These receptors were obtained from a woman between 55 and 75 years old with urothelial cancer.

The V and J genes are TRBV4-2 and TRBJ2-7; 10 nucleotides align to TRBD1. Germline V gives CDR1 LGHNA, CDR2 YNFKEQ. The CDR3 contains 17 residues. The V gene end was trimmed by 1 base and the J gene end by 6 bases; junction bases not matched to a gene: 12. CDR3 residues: CASSQALLIDRGLEQYF. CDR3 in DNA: TGTGCCAGCAGCCAAGCGCTCCTCATCGACAGGGGGCTCGAGCAGTACTTC.

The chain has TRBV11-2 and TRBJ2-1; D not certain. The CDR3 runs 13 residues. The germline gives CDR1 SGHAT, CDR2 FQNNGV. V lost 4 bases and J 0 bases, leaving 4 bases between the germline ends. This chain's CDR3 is CASSSSSYNEQFF. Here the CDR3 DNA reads TGTGCCAGCAGCTCTAGCTCCTACAATGAGCAGTTCTTC. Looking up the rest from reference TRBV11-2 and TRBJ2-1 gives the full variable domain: EAGVAQSPRYKIIEKRQSVAFWCNPISGHATLYWYQQILGQGPKLLIQFQNNGVVDDSQLPKDRFSAERLKGVDSTLKIQPAKLEDSAVYLCASSSSSYNEQFFGPGTRLTVL.

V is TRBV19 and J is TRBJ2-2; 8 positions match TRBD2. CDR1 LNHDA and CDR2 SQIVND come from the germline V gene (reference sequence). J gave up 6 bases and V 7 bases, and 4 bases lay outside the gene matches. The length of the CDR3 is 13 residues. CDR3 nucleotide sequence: TGTGCCAGTACGGGAGGGATAGCCGGGGAGCTGTTTTTT. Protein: CASTGGIAGELFF.

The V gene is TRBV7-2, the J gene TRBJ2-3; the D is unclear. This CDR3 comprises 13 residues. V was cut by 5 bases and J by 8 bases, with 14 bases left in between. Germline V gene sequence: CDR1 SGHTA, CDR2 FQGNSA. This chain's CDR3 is CASSPPGSSTQYF. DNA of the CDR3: TGTGCCAGCAGCCCACCAGGATCCTCTACGCAGTATTTT.

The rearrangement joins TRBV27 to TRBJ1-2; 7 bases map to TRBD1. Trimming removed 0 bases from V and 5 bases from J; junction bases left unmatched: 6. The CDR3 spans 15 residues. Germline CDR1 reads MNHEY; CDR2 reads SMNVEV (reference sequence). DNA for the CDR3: TGTGCCAGCAGTTTATCGGGGCAGGGGGGTTATGGCTACACCTTC. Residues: CASSLSGQGGYGYTF.

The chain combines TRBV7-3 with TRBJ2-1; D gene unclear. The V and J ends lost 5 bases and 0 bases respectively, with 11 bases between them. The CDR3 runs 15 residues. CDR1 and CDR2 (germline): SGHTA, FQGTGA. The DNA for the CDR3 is TGTGCCAGCAGCCCTCAAGATAGCTCCTACAATGAGCAGTTCTTC. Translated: CASSPQDSSYNEQFF.

For the CDR3, the DNA is TGCGCCAGCAGCTTGGACCGGGACAGGGGAAGAGAGCAGTACTTC. As protein: CASSLDRDRGREQYF. The chain joins TRBV5-1 to TRBJ2-7; 10 bases match TRBD1. With 0 bases clipped from V and 7 bases from J, the junction kept 7 bases outside the gene matches. Germline assignment: CDR1 SGHRS and CDR2 YFSETQ. CDR3 size: 15 residues.

The CDR3 loop reads CASSSTEADTQYF. The CDR3 coding sequence is TGTGCCAGCAGTTCCACGGAGGCAGATACGCAGTATTTT. The chain carries TRBV6-4 and TRBJ2-3, with D possibly matching TRBD2 (5 bases). CDR1 is MRHNA, CDR2 SNTAGT, per germline. The V end was cut by 5 bases, the J end by 4 bases, with 10 bases between. This CDR3 spans 13 amino acids.

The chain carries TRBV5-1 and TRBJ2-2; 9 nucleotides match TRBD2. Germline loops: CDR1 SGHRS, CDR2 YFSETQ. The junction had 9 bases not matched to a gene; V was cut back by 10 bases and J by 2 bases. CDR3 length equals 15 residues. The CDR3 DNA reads TGCGCCGGCTCCCCTAGCGGGGCCAACACCGGGGAGCTGTTTTTT. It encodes CAGSPSGANTGELFF.

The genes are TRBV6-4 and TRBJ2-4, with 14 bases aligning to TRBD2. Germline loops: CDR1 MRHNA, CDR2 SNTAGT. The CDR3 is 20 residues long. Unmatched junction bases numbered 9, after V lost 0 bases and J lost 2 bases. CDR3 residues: CASSDSRLAGGPLSKNIQYF. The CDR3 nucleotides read TGTGCCAGCAGTGACTCTAGACTAGCGGGGGGGCCTTTATCCAAAAACATTCAGTACTTC.

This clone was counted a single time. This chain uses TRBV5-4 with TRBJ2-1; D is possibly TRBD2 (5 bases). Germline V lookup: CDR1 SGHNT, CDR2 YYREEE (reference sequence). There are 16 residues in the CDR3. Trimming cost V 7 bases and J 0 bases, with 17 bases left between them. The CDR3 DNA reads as TGTGCCAGCTTCAAAGCGGTAAAAAGCTCCTACAATGAGCAGTTCTTC. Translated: CASFKAVKSSYNEQFF.

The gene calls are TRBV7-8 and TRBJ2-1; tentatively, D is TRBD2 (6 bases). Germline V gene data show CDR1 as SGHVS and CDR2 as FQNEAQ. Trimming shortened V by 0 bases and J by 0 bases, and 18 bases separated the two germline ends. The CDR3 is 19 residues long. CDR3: CASSLASMLAGGSYNEQFF. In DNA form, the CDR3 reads TGTGCCAGCAGCTTAGCCTCCATGCTAGCCGGGGGCTCCTACAATGAGCAGTTCTTC.

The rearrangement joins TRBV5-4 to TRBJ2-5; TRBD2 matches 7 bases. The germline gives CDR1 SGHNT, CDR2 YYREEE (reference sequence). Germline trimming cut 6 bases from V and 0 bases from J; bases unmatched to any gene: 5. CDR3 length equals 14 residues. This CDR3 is CASTGGLHQETQYF. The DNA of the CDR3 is TGTGCCAGCACCGGGGGACTACACCAAGAGACCCAGTACTTC.

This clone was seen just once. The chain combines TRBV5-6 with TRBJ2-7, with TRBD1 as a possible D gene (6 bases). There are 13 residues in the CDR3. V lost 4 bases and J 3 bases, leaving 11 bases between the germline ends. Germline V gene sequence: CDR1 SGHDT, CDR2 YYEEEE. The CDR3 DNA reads TGTGCCAGCAGCACCGGACAGAGCTACGAGCAGTACTTC. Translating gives CASSTGQSYEQYF.

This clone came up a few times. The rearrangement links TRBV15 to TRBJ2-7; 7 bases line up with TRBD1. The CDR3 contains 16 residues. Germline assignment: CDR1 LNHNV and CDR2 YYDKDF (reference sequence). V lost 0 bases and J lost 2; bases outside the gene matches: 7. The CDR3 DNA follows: TGTGCCACCAGCAGAGATGTGGCGCAGGGGGCCTACGAGCAGTACTTC. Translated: CATSRDVAQGAYEQYF.

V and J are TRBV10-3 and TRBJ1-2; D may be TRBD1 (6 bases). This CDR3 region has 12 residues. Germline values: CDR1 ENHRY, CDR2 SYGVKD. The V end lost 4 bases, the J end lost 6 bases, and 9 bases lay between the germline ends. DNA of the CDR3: TGTGCCATCAGTGGGGGGCTAGATGGCTACACCTTC. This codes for CAISGGLDGYTF.

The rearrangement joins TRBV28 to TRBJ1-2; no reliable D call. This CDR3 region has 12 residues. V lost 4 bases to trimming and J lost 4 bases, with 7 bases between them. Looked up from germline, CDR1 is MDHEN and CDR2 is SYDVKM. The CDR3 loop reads CASSSSVYGYTF. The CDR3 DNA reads TGTGCCAGCAGTTCATCGGTCTATGGCTACACCTTC.

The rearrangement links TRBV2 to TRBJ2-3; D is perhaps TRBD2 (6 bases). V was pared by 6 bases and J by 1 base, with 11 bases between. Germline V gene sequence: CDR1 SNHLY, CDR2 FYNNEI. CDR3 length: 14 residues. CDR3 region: CASRDGGGTDTQYF. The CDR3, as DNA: TGTGCCAGCAGGGACGGCGGGGGCACAGATACGCAGTATTTT.

The CDR3 DNA is TGTGCCATCAGCTTAGGACCGGGACACGAAGCTTTCTTT. This codes for CAISLGPGHEAFF. This rearrangement joins TRBV10-3 to TRBJ1-1; D possibly corresponds to TRBD1 (6 bases). V was cut by 6 bases and J by 8 bases, with 16 bases left in between. The CDR3 totals 13 residues. CDR1 ENHRY and CDR2 SYGVKD come from the germline V gene.

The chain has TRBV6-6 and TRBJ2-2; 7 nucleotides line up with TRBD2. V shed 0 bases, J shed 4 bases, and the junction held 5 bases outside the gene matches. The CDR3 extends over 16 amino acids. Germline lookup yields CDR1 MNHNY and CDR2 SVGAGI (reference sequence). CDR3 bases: TGTGCCAGCAGTTACTCTATCTTAGCGGGCACCGGGGAGCTGTTTTTT. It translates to CASSYSILAGTGELFF.

The CDR3 DNA follows: TGTGCCAGCAGCTCGGACAGGCGGACAGATACGCAGTATTTT. Translation gives CASSSDRRTDTQYF. The gene calls are TRBV7-2 and TRBJ2-3; 7 bases match TRBD1. CDR1 and CDR2 (germline): SGHTA, FQGNSA. V trimming: 4 bases; J trimming: 3 bases; junction bases outside the gene matches: 4. The CDR3 covers 14 residues.

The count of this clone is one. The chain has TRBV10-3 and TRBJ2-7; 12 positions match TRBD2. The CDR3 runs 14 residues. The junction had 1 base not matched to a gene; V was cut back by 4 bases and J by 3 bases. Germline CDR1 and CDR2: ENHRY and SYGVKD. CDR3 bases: TGTGCCATCAGTGGACTAGCGGGAGACTACGAGCAGTACTTC. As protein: CAISGLAGDYEQYF.

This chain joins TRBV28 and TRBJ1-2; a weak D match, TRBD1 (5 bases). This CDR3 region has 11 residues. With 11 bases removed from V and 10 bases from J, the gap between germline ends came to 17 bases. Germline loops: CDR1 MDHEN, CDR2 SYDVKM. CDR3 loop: CALGGVGSYTF. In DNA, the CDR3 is TGTGCCCTCGGGGGTGTGGGTTCCTACACCTTC.